Only a few counts were recorded for the clone carrying this T cell receptor beta chain. The antigen is not known. J gave up 6 bases and V 0 bases, and 8 bases lay outside the gene matches. The germline V gene encodes CDR1 SGHDN and CDR2 FVKESK. This CDR3 is 16 amino acids long. Expressed TCRB transcripts were sequenced because the entire RNA isolate underwent reverse transcription. The assay was immunoSEQ multiplex PCR, and TCRdb's table has in-frame clones only and misses some. The data hold 95,000 to 150,000 clones, with around 16% observed a single time. This record belongs to a study of beta chain features in type 1 diabetes. Points from the study as a whole: Whatever favoring of shorter templates PCR might show would apply equally to patients and controls. Researchers report that Type 1 diabetes patients had moderately but significantly shorter TCRB CDR3s across all four CD4+ subsets. It was among patients, rather than healthy donors, that naive, central memory and Treg TCRB repertoires appeared more similar.

The V and J genes are TRBV14 and TRBJ2-1; TRBD1 matches at 7 bases. The receptor's source is a man aged 18-30 years with type 1 diabetes. The sequenced sample was central memory CD4+ T cells from blood. The CDR3 loop is CASSQDGRQGGNEQFF. The CDR3 nucleotides are TGTGCCAGCAGCCAAGATGGGCGACAGGGTGGCAATGAGCAGTTCTTC. The full variable domain, with the rest looked up from reference TRBV14 and TRBJ2-1, is EAGVTQFPSHSVIEKGQTVTLRCDPISGHDNLYWYRRVMGKEIKFLLHFVKESKQDESGMPNNRFLAERTGGTYSTLKVQPAELEDSGVYFCASSQDGRQGGNEQFFGPGTRLTVL.